Below are 4 T cell receptor beta chains sequenced from a single sample in a study of radiation and T cells in renal cell carcinoma (dated by TCRdb to about 2020). This specimen's time point label, per the study, means: tumor resected at nephrectomy. The treatment or condition label on this specimen signifies: 15 Gy SBRT to primary tumor, nephrectomy 4 weeks later. Library preparation employed the immunoSEQ multiplex PCR assay. TCRdb provides this immuneACCESS table in a form limited to in-frame rearrangements. Some clones are lacking; in checked studies, under half of them reflect an unresolved V gene, and why the rest are absent is not known. The sample table contains about 18,000 clones; only one count was recorded for about 54% of them. The ten largest clonotypes hold 12% of the sample. Sample: tumor tissue, taken from a patient whose treatment included radiotherapy and nephrectomy. The receptors derive from a man aged 50-60 years with renal cell carcinoma.

This clone was observed a handful of times. The chain links TRBV5-1 to TRBJ1-5; D might be TRBD1 (6 bases). The V and J ends lost 1 base and 5 bases respectively, with 7 bases between them. The length of the CDR3 is 13 residues. CDR1 and CDR2 (germline): SGHRS, YFSETQ. CDR3 sequence: CASSLRTDQPQHF. Written as DNA, the CDR3 is TGCGCCAGCAGCTTGAGGACAGATCAGCCCCAGCATTTT.

The rearrangement links TRBV10-3 to TRBJ1-2; TRBD1 might be the D (5 bases). The CDR3 has 14 amino acids. V was trimmed by 5 bases and J by 4 bases, leaving 14 bases between them. The V gene's germline CDR1 is ENHRY and CDR2 SYGVKD. CDR3 nucleotides: TGTGCCATCAGTCGGGACCGAGACTCCTATGGCTACACCTTC. As protein: CAISRDRDSYGYTF.

The CDR3 protein is CASRGRDQQETQYF. Here the CDR3 DNA reads TGCGCCAGCAGGGGGCGGGATCAACAAGAGACCCAGTACTTC. The V call is TRBV5-1, the J call TRBJ2-5; the D gene is possibly TRBD2 (6 bases). The CDR3 has 14 residues. CDR1 and CDR2 from the germline V gene are SGHRS and YFSETQ. The V end was cut by 5 bases, the J end by 2 bases, with 13 bases between. Filled out from reference TRBV5-1 and TRBJ2-5, the complete variable domain reads KAGVTQTPRYLIKTRGQQVTLSCSPISGHRSVSWYQQTPGQGLQFLFEYFSETQRNKGNFPGRFSGRQFSNSRSEMNVSTLELGDSALYLCASRGRDQQETQYFGPGTRLLVL.

The chain joins TRBV19 to TRBJ2-7; 7 bases are a match to TRBD1. The CDR3 totals 14 residues. With 6 bases clipped from V and 0 bases from J, the junction kept 5 bases outside the gene matches. Germline V gene sequence: CDR1 LNHDA, CDR2 SQIVND (reference sequence). The CDR3 DNA reads as TGTGCCAGTAGCACACAGGGGTTCTCCTACGAGCAGTACTTC. Amino acids: CASSTQGFSYEQYF.